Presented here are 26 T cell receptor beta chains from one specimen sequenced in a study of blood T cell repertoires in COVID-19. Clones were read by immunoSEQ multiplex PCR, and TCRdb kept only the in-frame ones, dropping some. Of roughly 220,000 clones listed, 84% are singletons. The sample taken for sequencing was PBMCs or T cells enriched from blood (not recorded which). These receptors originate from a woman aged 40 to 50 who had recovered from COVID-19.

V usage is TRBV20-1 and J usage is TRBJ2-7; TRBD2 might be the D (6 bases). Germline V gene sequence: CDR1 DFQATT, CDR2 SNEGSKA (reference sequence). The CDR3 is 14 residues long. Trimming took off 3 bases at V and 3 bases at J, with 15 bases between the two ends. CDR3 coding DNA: TGCAGTGCTAGTGCCCGACTAGGTCACTACGAGCAGTACTTC. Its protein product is CSASARLGHYEQYF.

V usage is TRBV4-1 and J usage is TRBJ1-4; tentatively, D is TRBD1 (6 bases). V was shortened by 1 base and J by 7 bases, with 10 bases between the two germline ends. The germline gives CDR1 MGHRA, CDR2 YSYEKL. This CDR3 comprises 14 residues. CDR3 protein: CASSQVGGIEKLFF. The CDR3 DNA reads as TGCGCCAGCAGCCAAGTAGGGGGAATTGAAAAACTGTTTTTT.

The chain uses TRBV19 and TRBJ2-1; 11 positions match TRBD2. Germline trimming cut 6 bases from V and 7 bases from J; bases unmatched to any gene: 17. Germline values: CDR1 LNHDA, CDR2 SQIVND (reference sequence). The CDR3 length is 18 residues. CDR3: CASSRDTIRLAGYNEQFF. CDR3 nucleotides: TGTGCCAGTAGCCGAGACACGATCCGACTAGCGGGATATAATGAGCAGTTCTTC. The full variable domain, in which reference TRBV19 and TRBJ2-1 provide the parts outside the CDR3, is DGGITQSPKYLFRKEGQNVTLSCEQNLNHDAMYWYRQDPGQGLRLIYYSQIVNDFQKGDIAEGYSVSREKKESFPLTVTSAQKNPTAFYLCASSRDTIRLAGYNEQFFGPGTRLTVL.

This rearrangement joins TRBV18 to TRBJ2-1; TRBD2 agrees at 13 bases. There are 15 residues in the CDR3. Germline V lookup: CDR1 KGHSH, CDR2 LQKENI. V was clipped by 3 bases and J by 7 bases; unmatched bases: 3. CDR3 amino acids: CASSPGTSGTNEQFF. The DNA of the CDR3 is TGTGCCAGCTCACCCGGGACTAGCGGGACAAATGAGCAGTTCTTC.

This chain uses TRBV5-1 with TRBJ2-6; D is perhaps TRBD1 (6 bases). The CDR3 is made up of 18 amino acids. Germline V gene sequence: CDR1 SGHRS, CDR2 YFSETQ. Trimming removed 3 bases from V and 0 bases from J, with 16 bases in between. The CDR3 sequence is CASSSTGLVPSGANVLTF. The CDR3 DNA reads TGCGCCAGCAGCTCTACAGGGTTGGTACCCTCTGGGGCCAACGTCCTGACTTTC.

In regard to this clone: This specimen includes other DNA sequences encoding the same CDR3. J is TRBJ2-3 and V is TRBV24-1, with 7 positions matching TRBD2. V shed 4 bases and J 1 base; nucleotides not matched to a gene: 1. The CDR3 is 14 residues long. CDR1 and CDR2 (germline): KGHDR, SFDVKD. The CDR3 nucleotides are TGTGCCACCAGTGACCGGGGGGGCACAGATACGCAGTATTTT. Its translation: CATSDRGGTDTQYF.

In DNA form, the CDR3 reads TGCGCCAGCAGCCAAATCCGAGGCCATACGCAGTATTTT. Translated, it gives CASSQIRGHTQYF. The chain recombines TRBV4-1 with TRBJ2-3, with D unclear. Germline V lookup: CDR1 MGHRA, CDR2 YSYEKL. Trimming stripped 2 bases from V and 7 bases from J, with 10 bases between. CDR3 length: 13 amino acids.

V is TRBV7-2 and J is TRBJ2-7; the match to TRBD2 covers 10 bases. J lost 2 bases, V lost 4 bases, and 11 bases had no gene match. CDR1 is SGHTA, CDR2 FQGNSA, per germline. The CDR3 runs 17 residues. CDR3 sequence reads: CASSYKVAGGVPYEQYF. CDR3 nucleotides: TGTGCCAGCAGCTACAAGGTAGCGGGAGGCGTCCCCTACGAGCAGTACTTC.

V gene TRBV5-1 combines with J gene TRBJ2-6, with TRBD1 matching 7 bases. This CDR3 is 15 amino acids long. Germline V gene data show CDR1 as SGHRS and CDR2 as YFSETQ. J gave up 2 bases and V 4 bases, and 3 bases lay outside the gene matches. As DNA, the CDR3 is TGCGCCAGCAGCCCCGGGACAGCTGGGGCCAACGTCCTGACTTTC. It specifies CASSPGTAGANVLTF. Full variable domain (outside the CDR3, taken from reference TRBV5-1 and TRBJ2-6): KAGVTQTPRYLIKTRGQQVTLSCSPISGHRSVSWYQQTPGQGLQFLFEYFSETQRNKGNFPGRFSGRQFSNSRSEMNVSTLELGDSALYLCASSPGTAGANVLTFGAGSRLTVL.

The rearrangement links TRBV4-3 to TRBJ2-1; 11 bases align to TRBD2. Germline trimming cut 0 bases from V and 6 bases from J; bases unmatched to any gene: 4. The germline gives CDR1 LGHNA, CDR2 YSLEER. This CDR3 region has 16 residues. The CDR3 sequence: CASSQDTGTSGNEQFF. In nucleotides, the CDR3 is TGCGCCAGCAGCCAAGATACCGGGACTAGCGGCAATGAGCAGTTCTTC.

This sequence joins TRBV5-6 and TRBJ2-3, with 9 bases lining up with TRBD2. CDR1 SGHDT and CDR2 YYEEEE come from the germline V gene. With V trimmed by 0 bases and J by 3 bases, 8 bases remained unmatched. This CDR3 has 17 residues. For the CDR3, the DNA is TGTGCCAGCAGCTTGGTCCTAGCGGGAAGTGGGACAGATACGCAGTATTTT. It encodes CASSLVLAGSGTDTQYF.

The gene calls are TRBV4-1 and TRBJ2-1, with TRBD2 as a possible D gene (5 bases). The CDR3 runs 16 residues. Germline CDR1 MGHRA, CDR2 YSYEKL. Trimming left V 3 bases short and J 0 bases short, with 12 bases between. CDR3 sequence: CASSHPRLSSYNEQFF. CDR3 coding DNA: TGCGCCAGCAGCCATCCCAGACTAAGCTCCTACAATGAGCAGTTCTTC.

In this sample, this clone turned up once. The CDR3 here is CSVGGLYNEQFF. Here the CDR3 DNA reads TGCAGCGTTGGAGGGCTTTACAATGAGCAGTTCTTC. The V and J genes are TRBV29-1 and TRBJ2-1; perhaps TRBD2 as D (5 bases). Germline V gene data show CDR1 as SQVTM and CDR2 as ANQGSEA. Trimming cost V 4 bases and J 4 bases, with 8 bases left between them. This CDR3 region has 12 residues.

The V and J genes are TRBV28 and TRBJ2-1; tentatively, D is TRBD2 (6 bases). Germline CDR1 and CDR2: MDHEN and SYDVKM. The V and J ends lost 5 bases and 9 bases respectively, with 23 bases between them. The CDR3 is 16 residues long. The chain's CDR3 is CASSSPQTRGRSEQFF. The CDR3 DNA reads TGTGCCAGCAGTAGCCCACAGACTAGGGGCAGGTCTGAGCAGTTCTTC.

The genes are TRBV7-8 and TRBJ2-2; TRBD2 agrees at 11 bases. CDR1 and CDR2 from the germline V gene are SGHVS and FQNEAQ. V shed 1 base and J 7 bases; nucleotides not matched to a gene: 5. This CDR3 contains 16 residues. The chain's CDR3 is CASSLVAGGPLGELFF. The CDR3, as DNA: TGTGCCAGCAGCTTAGTAGCGGGAGGGCCCCTCGGGGAGCTGTTTTTT. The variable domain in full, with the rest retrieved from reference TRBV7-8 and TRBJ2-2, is GAGVSQSPRYKVAKRGQDVALRCDPISGHVSLFWYQQALGQGPEFLTYFQNEAQLDKSGLPSDRFFAERPEGSVSTLKIQRTQQEDSAVYLCASSLVAGGPLGELFFGEGSRLTVL.

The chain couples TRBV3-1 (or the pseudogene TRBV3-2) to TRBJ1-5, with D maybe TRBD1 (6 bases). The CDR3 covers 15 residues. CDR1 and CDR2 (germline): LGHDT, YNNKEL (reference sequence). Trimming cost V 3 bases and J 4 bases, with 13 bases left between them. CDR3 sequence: CASSQRGQSNQPQHF. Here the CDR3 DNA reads TGTGCCAGCAGCCAGAGAGGACAGAGTAATCAGCCCCAGCATTTT.

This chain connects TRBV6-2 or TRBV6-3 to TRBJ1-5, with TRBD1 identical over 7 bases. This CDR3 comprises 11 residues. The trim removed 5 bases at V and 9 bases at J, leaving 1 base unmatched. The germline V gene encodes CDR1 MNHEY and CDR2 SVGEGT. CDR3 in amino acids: CASSRQGPQHF. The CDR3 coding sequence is TGTGCCAGCAGTAGACAGGGGCCCCAGCATTTT.

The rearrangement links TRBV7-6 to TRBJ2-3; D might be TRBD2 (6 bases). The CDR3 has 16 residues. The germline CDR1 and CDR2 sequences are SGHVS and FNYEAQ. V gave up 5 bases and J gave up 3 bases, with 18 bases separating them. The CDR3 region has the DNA TGTGCCAGCAGCCTCTCCTGGGGGGTCGGTACAGATACGCAGTATTTT. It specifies CASSLSWGVGTDTQYF.

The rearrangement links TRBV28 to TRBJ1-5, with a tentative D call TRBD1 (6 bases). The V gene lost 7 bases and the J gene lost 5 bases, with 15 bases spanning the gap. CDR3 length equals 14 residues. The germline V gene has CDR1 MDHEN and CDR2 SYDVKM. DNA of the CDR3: TGTGCCAGCACTCTTTCAGGGGCCTATCAGCCCCAGCATTTT. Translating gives CASTLSGAYQPQHF.

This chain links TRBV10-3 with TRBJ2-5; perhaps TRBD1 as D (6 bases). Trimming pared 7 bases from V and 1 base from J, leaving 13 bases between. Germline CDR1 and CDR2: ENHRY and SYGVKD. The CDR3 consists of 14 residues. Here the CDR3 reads CAINSRGSQETQYF. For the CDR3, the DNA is TGTGCCATCAATTCCAGGGGAAGCCAAGAGACCCAGTACTTC.

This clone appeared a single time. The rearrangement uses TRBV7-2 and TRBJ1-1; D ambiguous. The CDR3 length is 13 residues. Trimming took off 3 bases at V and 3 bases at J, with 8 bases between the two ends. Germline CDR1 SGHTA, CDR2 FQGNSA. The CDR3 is CASSFPGYTEAFF. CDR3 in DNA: TGTGCCAGCAGCTTCCCCGGGTACACTGAAGCTTTCTTT. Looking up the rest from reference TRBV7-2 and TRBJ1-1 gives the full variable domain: GAGVSQSPSNKVTEKGKDVELRCDPISGHTALYWYRQSLGQGLEFLIYFQGNSAPDKSGLPSDRFSAERTGGSVSTLTIQRTQQEDSAVYLCASSFPGYTEAFFGQGTRLTVV.

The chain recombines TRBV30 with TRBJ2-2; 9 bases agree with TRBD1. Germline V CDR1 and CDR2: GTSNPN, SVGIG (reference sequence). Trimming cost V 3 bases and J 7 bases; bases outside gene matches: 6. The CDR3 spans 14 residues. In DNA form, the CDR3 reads TGTGCCTGGAGGAACAGGGGGCTCGTCGGGGAGCTGTTTTTT. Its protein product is CAWRNRGLVGELFF. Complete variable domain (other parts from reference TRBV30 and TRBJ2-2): SQTIHQWPATLVQPVGSPLSLECTVEGTSNPNLYWYRQAAGRGLQLLFYSVGIGQISSEVPQNLSASRPQDRQFILSSKKLLLSDSGFYLCAWRNRGLVGELFFGEGSRLTVL.

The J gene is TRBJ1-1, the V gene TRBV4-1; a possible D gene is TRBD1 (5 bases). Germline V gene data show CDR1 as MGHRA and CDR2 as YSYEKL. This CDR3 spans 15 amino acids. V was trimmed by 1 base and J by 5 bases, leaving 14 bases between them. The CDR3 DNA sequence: TGCGCCAGCAGCCAAGGAGAGGGGCGGGGGACTGAAGCTTTCTTT. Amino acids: CASSQGEGRGTEAFF.

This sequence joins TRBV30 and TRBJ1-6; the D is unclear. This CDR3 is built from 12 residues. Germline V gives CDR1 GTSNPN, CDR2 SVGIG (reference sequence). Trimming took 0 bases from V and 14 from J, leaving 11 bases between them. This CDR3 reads CAWSVQVGSLHF. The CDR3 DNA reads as TGTGCCTGGAGTGTACAAGTTGGTTCCCTCCACTTT.

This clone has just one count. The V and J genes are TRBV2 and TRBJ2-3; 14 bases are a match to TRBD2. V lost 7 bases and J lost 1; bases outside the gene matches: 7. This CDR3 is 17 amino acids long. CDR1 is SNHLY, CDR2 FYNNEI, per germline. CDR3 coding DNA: TGTGCCAGCAAGTTGGGACTAGCGGGAGTTCGCACAGATACGCAGTATTTT. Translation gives CASKLGLAGVRTDTQYF.

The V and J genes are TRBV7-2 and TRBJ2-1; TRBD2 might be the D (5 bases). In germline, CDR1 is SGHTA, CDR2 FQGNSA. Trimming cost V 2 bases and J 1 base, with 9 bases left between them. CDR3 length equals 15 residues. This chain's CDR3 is CASSLTRRSYNEQFF. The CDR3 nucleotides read TGTGCCAGCAGCTTAACCCGGAGGTCCTACAATGAGCAGTTCTTC.